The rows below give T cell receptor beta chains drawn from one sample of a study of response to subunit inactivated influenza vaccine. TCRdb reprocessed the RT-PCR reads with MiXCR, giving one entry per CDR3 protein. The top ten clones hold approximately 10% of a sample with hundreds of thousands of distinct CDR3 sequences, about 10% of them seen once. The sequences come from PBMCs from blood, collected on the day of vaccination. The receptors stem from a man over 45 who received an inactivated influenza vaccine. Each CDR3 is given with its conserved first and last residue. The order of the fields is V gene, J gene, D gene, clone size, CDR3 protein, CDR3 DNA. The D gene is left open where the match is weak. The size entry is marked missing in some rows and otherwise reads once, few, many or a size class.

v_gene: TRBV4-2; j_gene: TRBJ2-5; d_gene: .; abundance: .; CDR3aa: CASSQGLGGGAGETQYF; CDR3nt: TGTGCCAGCAGCCAAGGGCTGGGAGGGGGGGCAGGAGAGACCCAGTACTTC
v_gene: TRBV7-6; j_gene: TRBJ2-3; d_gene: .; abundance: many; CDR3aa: CASSLVVGRTDTQYF; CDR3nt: TGTGCCAGCAGCTTAGTAGTGGGTCGCACAGATACGCAGTATTTT
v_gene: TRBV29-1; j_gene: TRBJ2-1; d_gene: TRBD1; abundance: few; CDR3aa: CSVEDVPGGSYNEQFF; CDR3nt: TGCAGCGTTGAAGACGTTCCAGGGGGCTCCTACAATGAGCAGTTCTTC
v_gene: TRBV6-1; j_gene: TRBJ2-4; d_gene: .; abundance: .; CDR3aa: CASPKGSQAKNIQYF; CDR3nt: TGTGCCAGCCCGAAGGGTAGCCAAGCCAAAAACATTCAGTACTTC
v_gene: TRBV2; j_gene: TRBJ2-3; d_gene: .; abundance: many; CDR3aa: CASSGGITTDTQYF; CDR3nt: TGTGCCAGCAGTGGCGGAATTACCACAGATACGCAGTATTTT
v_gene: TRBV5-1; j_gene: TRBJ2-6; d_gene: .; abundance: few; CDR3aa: CASRRSSGANVLTF; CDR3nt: TGCGCCAGCAGAAGGAGCTCTGGGGCCAACGTCCTGACTTTC
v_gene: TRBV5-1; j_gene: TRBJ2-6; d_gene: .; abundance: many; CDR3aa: CASSLGASGANVLTF; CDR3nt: TGCGCCAGCAGCTTGGGGGCCTCTGGGGCCAACGTCCTGACTTTC
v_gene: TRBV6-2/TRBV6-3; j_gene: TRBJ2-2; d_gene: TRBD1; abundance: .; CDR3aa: CASSPYSGTGRTGELFF; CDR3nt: TGTGCCAGCAGCCCATACTCCGGGACAGGGCGAACCGGGGAGCTGTTTTTT
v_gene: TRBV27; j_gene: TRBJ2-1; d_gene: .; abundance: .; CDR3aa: CASGTVRDREQFF; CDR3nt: TGTGCCAGCGGGACTGTTCGCGACCGGGAGCAGTTCTTC
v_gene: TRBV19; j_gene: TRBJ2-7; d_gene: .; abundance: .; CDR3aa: CASSPMPGSYEQYF; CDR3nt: TGTGCCAGTAGCCCCATGCCGGGCTCCTACGAGCAGTACTTC
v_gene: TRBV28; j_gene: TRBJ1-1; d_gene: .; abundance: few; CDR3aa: CASSLSGPGAFF; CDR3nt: TGTGCCAGCAGTTTATCCGGGCCAGGCGCTTTCTTT
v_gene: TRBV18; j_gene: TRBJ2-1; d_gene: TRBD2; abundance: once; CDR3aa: CASSPPRLAGAEQFF; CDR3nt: TGTGCCAGCTCACCACCGAGACTAGCGGGAGCTGAGCAGTTCTTC
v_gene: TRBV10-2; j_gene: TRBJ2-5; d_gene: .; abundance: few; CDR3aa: CASHRASYETQYF; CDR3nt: TGCGCCAGCCACCGGGCGAGTTATGAGACCCAGTACTTC
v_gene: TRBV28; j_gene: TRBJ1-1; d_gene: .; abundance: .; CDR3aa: CASMGAGGEVNTEAFF; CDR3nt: TGTGCCAGCATGGGGGCTGGAGGGGAGGTAAACACTGAAGCTTTCTTT
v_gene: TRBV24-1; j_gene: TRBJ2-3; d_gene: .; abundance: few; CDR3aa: CATSDGRMHTDTQYF; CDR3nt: TGTGCCACCAGTGATGGACGGATGCACACAGATACGCAGTATTTT
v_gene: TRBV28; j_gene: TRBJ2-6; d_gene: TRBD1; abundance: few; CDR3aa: CASSLAGQGSSGANVLTF; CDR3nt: TGTGCCAGCAGTTTAGCAGGACAGGGAAGCTCTGGGGCCAACGTCCTGACTTTC